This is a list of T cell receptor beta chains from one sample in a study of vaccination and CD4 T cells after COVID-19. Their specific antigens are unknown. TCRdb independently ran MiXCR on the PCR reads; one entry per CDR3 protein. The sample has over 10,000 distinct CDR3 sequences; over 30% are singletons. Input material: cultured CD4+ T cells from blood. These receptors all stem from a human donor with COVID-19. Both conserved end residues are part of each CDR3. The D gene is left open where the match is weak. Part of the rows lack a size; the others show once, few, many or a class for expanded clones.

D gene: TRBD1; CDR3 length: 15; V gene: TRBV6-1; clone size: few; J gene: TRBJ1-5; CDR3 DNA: TGTGCCAGCAGGAGCCGGGACAGGGGCAATCAGCCCCAGCATTTT; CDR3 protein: CASRSRDRGNQPQHF
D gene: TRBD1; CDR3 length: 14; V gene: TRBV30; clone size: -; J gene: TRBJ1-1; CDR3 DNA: TGTGCCTGGATGCCGGGACAGTTGAACACTGAAGCTTTCTTT; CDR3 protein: CAWMPGQLNTEAFF
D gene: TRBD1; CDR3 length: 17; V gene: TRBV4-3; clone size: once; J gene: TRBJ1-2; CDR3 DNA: TGCGCCAGCAGCCAACGGGCCCGGACAGGGATTTCGGATGGCTACACCTTC; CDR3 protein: CASSQRARTGISDGYTF
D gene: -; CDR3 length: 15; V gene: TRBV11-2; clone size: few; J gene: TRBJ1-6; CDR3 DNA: TGTGCCAGCAGCTTAAGCGGGGGCTATAATTCACCCCTCCACTTT; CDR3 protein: CASSLSGGYNSPLHF
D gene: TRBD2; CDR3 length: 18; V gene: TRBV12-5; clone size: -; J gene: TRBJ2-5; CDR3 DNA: TGTGCTAGTGGTTTGTCTTCTAGCGGGGGGCCACACCGTGAGACCCAGTACTTC; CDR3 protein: CASGLSSSGGPHRETQYF
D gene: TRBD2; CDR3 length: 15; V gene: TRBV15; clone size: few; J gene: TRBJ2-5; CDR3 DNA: TGTGCCACCAGCATGGATAGCGGGGGTTTAGAGACCCAGTACTTC; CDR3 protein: CATSMDSGGLETQYF
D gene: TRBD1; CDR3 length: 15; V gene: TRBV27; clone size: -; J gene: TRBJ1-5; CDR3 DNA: TGTGCCAGCAGTAACCTTGGACAGGGGGCTGAGCCCCAGCATTTT; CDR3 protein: CASSNLGQGAEPQHF
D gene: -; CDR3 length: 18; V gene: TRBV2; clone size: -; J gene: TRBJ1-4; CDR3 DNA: TGTGCCAGCAGTGAACGGCAGGGCCGGCCGGCAACTAATGAAAAACTGTTTTTT; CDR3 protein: CASSERQGRPATNEKLFF
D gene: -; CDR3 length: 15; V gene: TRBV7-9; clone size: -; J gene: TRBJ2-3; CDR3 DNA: TGTGCCAGCAGCTTCGTACAGGGTCTCACAGATACGCAGTATTTT; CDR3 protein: CASSFVQGLTDTQYF
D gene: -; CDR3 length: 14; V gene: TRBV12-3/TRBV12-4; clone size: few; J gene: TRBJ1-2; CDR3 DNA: TGTGCCAGCAGTATATCACAGGGTTACTATGGCTACACCTTC; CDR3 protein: CASSISQGYYGYTF
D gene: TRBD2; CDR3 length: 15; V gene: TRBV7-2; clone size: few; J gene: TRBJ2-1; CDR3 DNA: TGTGCCAGCAGCATAGGACTAGCGGGGCGCAATGAGCAGTTCTTC; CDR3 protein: CASSIGLAGRNEQFF
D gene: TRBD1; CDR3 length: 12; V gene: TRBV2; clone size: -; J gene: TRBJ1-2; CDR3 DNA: TGTGCCAGCAGTTGGGACAGTTACGGCTACACCTTC; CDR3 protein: CASSWDSYGYTF
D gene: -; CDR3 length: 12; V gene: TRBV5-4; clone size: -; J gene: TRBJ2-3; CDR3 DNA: TGTGCCAGCAGCTCCCGTTTGGATACGCAGTATTTT; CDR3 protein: CASSSRLDTQYF
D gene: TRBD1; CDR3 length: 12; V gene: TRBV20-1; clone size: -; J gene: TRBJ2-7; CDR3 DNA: TGCAGTGCTATCAAGGGGGCCAACGAGCAGTACTTC; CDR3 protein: CSAIKGANEQYF
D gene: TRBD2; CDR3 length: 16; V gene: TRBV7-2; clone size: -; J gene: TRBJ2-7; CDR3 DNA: TGTGCCAGCAGCTTTTCTAGCGGGGGGAAGCAATACGAGCAGTACTTC; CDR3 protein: CASSFSSGGKQYEQYF
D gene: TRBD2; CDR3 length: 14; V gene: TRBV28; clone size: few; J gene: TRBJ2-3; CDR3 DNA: TGTGCCAGCAACGGCGGGGGGGCCCCTGATACGCAGTATTTT; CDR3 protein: CASNGGGAPDTQYF
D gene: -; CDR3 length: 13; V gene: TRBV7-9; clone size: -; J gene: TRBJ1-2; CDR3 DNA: TGTGCCAGCAGCTTATCGGAAAACTATGGCTACACCTTC; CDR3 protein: CASSLSENYGYTF
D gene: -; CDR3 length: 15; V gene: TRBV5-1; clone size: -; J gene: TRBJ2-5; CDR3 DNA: TGCGCCAGCAGCTTGGCAGGACAGACCCAAGAGACCCAGTACTTC; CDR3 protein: CASSLAGQTQETQYF
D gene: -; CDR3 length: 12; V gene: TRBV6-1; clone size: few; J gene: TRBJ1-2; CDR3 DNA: TGTGCCAGCAGCCGAGGGGGTGTCGGCTACACCTTC; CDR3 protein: CASSRGGVGYTF
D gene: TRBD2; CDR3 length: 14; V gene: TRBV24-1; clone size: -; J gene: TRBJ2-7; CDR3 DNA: TGTGCCGCGATGAGCGGGGGGAGCTCCTACGAGCAGTACTTC; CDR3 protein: CAAMSGGSSYEQYF
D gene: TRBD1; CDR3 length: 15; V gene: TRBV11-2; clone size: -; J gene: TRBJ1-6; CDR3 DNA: TGTGCCAGCAGCTCTCTGGGACAGGGAAATTCACCCCTCCACTTT; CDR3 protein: CASSSLGQGNSPLHF
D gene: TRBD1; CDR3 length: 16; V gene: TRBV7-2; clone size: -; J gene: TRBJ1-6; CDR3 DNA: TGTGCCAGCAGCGGTCGACAGGGAGGCTCCAATTCACCCCTCCACTTT; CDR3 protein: CASSGRQGGSNSPLHF
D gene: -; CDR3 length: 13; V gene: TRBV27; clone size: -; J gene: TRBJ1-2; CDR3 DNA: TGTGCCAGCAGTCCCCGGGCCCAATATGGCTACACCTTC; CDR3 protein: CASSPRAQYGYTF
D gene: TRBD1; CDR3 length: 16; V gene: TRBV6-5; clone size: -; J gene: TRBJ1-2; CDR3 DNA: TGTGCCAGTAGTTTTTCTCCCGGGACAGGGGTGCGAGGCTACACCTTC; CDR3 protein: CASSFSPGTGVRGYTF
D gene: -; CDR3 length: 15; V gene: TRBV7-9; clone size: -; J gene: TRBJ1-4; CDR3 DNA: TGTGCCAGCAGCCGAGGGACTCTAAGTATTGAAAAACTGTTTTTT; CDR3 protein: CASSRGTLSIEKLFF
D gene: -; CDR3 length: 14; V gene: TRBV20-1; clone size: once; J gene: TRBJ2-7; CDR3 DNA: TGCAGTGCTAGCGGGACATCGATTTTGGGTGGGCTGTACTTC; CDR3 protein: CSASGTSILGGLYF
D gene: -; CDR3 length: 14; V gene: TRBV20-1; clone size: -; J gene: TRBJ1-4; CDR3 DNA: TGCAGTGCTAGAGAGGGACCCGCTAATGAAAAACTGTTTTTT; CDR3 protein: CSAREGPANEKLFF
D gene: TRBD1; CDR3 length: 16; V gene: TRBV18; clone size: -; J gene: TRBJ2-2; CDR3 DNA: TGTGCCAGCTCACCACCCGGGACAGGGGAACACGGGGAGCTGTTTTTT; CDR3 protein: CASSPPGTGEHGELFF
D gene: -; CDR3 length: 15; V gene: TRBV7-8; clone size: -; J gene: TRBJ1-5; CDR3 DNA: TGTGCCAGCAGCCTCGACAGTTATAGCAATCAGCCCCAGCATTTT; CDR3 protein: CASSLDSYSNQPQHF
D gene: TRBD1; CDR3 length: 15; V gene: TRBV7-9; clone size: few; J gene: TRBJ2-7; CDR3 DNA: TGTGCCAGCAGCTTCCGGACAGGGCGACGAGACGAGCAGTACTTC; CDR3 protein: CASSFRTGRRDEQYF
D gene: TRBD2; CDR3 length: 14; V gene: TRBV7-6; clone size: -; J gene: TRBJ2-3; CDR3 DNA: TGTGCCAGCAGCTTAGGCACGGGGGGAGATACGCAGTATTTT; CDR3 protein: CASSLGTGGDTQYF
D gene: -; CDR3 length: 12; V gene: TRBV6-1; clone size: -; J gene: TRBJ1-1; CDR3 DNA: TGTGCCAGCGGAGATTCTACCCTTGAAGCTTTCTTT; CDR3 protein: CASGDSTLEAFF
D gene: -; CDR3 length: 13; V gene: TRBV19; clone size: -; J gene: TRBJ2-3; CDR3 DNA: TGTGCCAGTTCGGACCCGCCCACAGATACGCAGTATTTT; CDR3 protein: CASSDPPTDTQYF
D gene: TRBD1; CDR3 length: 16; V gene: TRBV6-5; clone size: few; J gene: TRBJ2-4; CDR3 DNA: TGTGCCAGCAGTTTGGGGACAGGGGGCCTGAAAAACATTCAGTACTTC; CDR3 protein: CASSLGTGGLKNIQYF